This T cell receptor (beta chain) was recorded in a study of blood T cells in healthy people across ages. The ends were cut back, 3 bases at V and 4 bases at J, with 7 bases in the middle. The CDR3 is 11 residues long. CDR1 is DFQATT, CDR2 SNEGSKA, per germline (reference sequence). General study points: With unsorted PBMCs, a conclusive comparison of naive versus antigen-experienced cells was not possible.

A second PCR, run for roughly 7 to 12 cycles, used a sample-barcoded 5' primer plus a J-beta primer mix. Each cDNA molecule received a tag from a template-switch adaptor that had 12 random nucleotides. TCRdb reprocessed the 5' RACE reads with MiXCR, giving one entry per CDR3 protein. There are about a million distinct CDR3 sequences in the sample; roughly 51% occur only once, and over 20% lies in the top ten. On this clonotype itself: As yet, its antigen is unknown.

Sequenced material: blood. This clonotype originated in a woman aged 60-75 years in good health. This rearrangement joins TRBV20-1 to TRBJ2-7; possibly TRBD2 for D (6 bases). The CDR3 loop is CSAREGYEQYF. The CDR3 DNA reads as TGCAGTGCTAGGGAGGGTTACGAGCAGTACTTC.